This T cell receptor (beta chain) was captured by sequencing in a study of low-dose radiotherapy and immunotherapy resistance in tumors. Study as a whole: The regimen for patients comprised intravenous nivolumab 240 mg every two weeks plus intravenous ipilimumab 1 mg/kg every six weeks. Starting cycle 1 day 1, oral aspirin 300 mg was given daily for four cycles.

Trimming took 5 bases from V and 1 from J, leaving 11 bases between them. Germline V gene data show CDR1 as SGHAT and CDR2 as FQNNGV. This CDR3 is built from 15 residues. This clonotype was counted many times. Both TCRalpha and TCRbeta chains were reverse transcribed with V-gene-specific primers. TCR amplification ran 20 PCR cycles using constant-region and V-primer adapter primers. Isolated mRNA underwent amplification by in vitro transcription. Each CDR3 protein is one row after TCRdb ran MiXCR on the reads. The sample gives 95,000 to 100,000 distinct CDR3 sequences, about 20% of which show up once; roughly 4.3% is in the top ten. Time point defined: after trial treatment. Stated treatment: LDRT plus nivolumab, ipilimumab, low-dose cyclophosphamide and aspirin (RACIN trial).

The material sequenced was PBMCs, taken after low-dose radiotherapy plus immunotherapy. The clonotype was recovered from a male donor with prostate cancer. The gene calls are TRBV11-2 and TRBJ2-2; D might be TRBD1 or TRBD2, each matching 5 bases. CDR3 coding DNA: TGTGCCAGCAGCCGGGGACGAGGGAACACCGGGGAGCTGTTTTTT. Translated, it gives CASSRGRGNTGELFF.